The following is a T cell receptor (beta chain) sequence with its context. The target antigen is unknown. The sample belongs to a study of T cell responses to AZD1222 COVID-19 vaccine. Germline V gene sequence: CDR1 LGHNA, CDR2 YSLEER. Trimming shortened V by 5 bases and J by 4 bases, and 12 bases separated the two germline ends. The CDR3 covers 14 residues. The repertoire was sequenced with immunoSEQ multiplex PCR; TCRdb's copy has only in-frame clones and lacks some. The sample lists approximately 150,000 clones, approximately 90% occurring once. General study findings and limits: Most donors were white British, females outnumbered males, and clonal diversity was possibly underestimated. The breadth and depth of Spike-specific TCRs increased once two AZD1222 doses had been given.

The sequence came from an adult who received the AZD1222 COVID-19 vaccine. The sequencing used peripheral blood, collected 28 days after the second AZD1222 dose. The rearrangement links TRBV4-3 to TRBJ2-1; D could derive from TRBD1 or TRBD2 (5 bases each). CDR3 protein: CASSSGQGYNEQFF. The CDR3 nucleotides read TGCGCCAGCAGCAGCGGCCAGGGATACAATGAGCAGTTCTTC.